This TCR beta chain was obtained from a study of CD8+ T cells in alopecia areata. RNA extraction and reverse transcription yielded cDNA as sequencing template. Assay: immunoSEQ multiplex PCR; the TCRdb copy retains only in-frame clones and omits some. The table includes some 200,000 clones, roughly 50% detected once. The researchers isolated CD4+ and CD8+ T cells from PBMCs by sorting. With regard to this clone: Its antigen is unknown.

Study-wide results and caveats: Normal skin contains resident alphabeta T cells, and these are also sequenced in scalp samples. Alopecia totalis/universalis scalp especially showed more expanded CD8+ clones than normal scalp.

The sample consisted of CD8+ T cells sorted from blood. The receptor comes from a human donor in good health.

CDR3 nucleotide sequence: TGTGCCACCTGGAGGCACGCAACTAATGAAAAACTGTTTTTT. The encoded protein is CATWRHATNEKLFF. The chain links TRBV6-1 to TRBJ1-4; D remains unclear. V lost 10 bases and J 0 bases, leaving 12 bases between the germline ends. Germline V gene sequence: CDR1 MNHNS, CDR2 SASEGT. The CDR3 consists of 14 residues.